This is a list of T cell receptor beta chains from one sample in a study of T cell repertoires in cytomegalovirus infection. One entry per CDR3 protein results from TCRdb running MiXCR on the reads. The data contain fewer than 200,000 distinct CDR3 sequences, over 13% of them singletons. Sequenced sample: PBMCs. These receptors originate from a human donor in good health (CMV status not recorded). Some clones in this sample may be carry-over from other donors' samples. The CDR3 runs from the conserved cysteine through the conserved F or W. Each record gives: V gene, J gene, D gene, clone size, CDR3 protein, CDR3 DNA. The D gene is left open where the match is weak. Not every row has a clone size; where given, it reads once, few, many or a size class.

TRBV6-2/TRBV6-3	TRBJ2-7	TRBD2	-	CASRGLAGGSVYEQYF	TGTGCCTCTCGGGGACTAGCGGGAGGTTCTGTTTACGAGCAGTACTTC
TRBV12-3/TRBV12-4	TRBJ2-7	-	many	CASKGGYEQYF	TGTGCCAGCAAAGGGGGCTACGAGCAGTACTTC
TRBV5-8	TRBJ2-3	-	-	CASTIVRGKGIDTQYF	TGTGCCAGCACCATTGTCCGCGGGAAGGGGATAGATACGCAGTATTTT
TRBV29-1	TRBJ2-5	-	many	CSVDGLGESQETQYF	TGCAGCGTTGATGGCCTCGGGGAGTCACAAGAGACCCAGTACTTC
TRBV10-3	TRBJ2-7	TRBD2	-	CAITSGRADEQYF	TGTGCCATCACTAGCGGGAGGGCCGACGAGCAGTACTTC
TRBV29-1	TRBJ2-5	-	-	CSAKTGGRSQYF	TGCAGCGCCAAAACGGGGGGCAGGTCCCAGTACTTC
TRBV7-8	TRBJ1-5	-	many	CASSHGGAYSNQPQHF	TGTGCCAGCAGCCACGGGGGGGCCTACAGCAATCAGCCCCAGCATTTT
TRBV7-8	TRBJ2-5	-	many	CASSFGTAQETQYF	TGTGCCAGCAGCTTTGGGACGGCACAAGAGACCCAGTACTTC
TRBV29-1	TRBJ1-4	-	few	CSVEDQRALGEKLFF	TGCAGCGTTGAAGATCAGAGGGCCCTGGGCGAAAAACTGTTTTTT
TRBV29-1	TRBJ2-1	TRBD2	-	CSGRTSGDNNEQFF	TGCAGCGGTAGGACTAGCGGGGATAACAATGAGCAGTTCTTC
TRBV12-3/TRBV12-4	TRBJ1-5	-	few	CASNRGDYSNQPQHF	TGTGCCAGCAATAGGGGGGATTATAGCAATCAGCCCCAGCATTTT
TRBV19	TRBJ1-5	TRBD1	many	CASSIDGAGGQPQHF	TGTGCCAGTAGTATAGATGGGGCAGGGGGTCAGCCCCAGCATTTT
TRBV28	TRBJ2-5	TRBD2	few	CASSLGASGRARETQYF	TGTGCCAGCAGTTTAGGGGCTAGCGGGAGGGCCAGGGAGACCCAGTACTTC
TRBV7-2	TRBJ2-1	-	few	CASSFPGQWAMNEQFF	TGTGCCAGCAGCTTTCCGGGCCAATGGGCAATGAATGAGCAGTTCTTC
TRBV12-5	TRBJ2-1	-	few	CASGSGLTIYNEQFF	TGTGCTAGTGGTTCGGGACTGACTATTTACAATGAGCAGTTCTTC
TRBV28	TRBJ2-7	TRBD1	medium-sized	CASRPRDSPYEQYF	TGTGCCAGCAGACCCAGGGACAGCCCCTACGAGCAGTACTTC
TRBV7-8	TRBJ2-3	TRBD2	many	CASSTFSGVTDTQYF	TGTGCCAGCAGCACATTTAGCGGGGTCACAGATACGCAGTATTTT
TRBV6-2/TRBV6-3	TRBJ2-1	-	few	CASAGTQPTSYNEQFF	TGTGCCAGCGCCGGGACTCAACCGACCTCCTACAATGAGCAGTTCTTC
TRBV7-2	TRBJ2-7	-	many	CASSLGRGGYEQYF	TGTGCCAGCAGCTTAGGAAGGGGCGGCTACGAGCAGTACTTC
TRBV7-2	TRBJ1-2	-	many	CASSSRTLGHGYTF	TGTGCCAGCAGCTCCCGGACACTTGGGCATGGCTACACCTTC
TRBV2	TRBJ2-7	TRBD1	-	CASSEAGQGITYEQYF	TGTGCCAGCAGTGAAGCGGGACAGGGAATAACCTACGAGCAGTACTTC
TRBV2	TRBJ1-1	TRBD1	many	CASSVGQETEAFF	TGTGCCAGCAGTGTGGGACAGGAAACTGAAGCTTTCTTT
TRBV15	TRBJ2-5	-	-	CATSRAFQETQYF	TGTGCCACCAGCAGAGCCTTCCAAGAGACCCAGTACTTC
TRBV7-2	TRBJ2-1	-	many	CASSNWNEQFF	TGTGCCAGCAGCAATTGGAATGAGCAGTTCTTC
TRBV20-1	TRBJ2-5	-	-	CSATDPRETQYF	TGCAGTGCTACCGACCCCCGGGAGACCCAGTACTTC
TRBV2	TRBJ1-5	TRBD1	few	CASSTTGYDQPQHF	TGTGCCAGCAGCACGACAGGGTACGATCAGCCCCAGCATTTT
TRBV5-1	TRBJ2-5	-	many	CASSLTSGGWIGETQYF	TGCGCCAGCAGCTTGACATCTGGCGGGTGGATCGGGGAGACCCAGTACTTC
TRBV5-5	TRBJ2-7	-	many	CASSPARVGEQYF	TGTGCCAGCAGCCCGGCCCGCGTTGGAGAGCAGTACTTC
TRBV28	TRBJ2-7	TRBD1	-	CASSLTDRGSYEQYF	TGTGCCAGCAGTCTTACTGACAGGGGATCCTACGAGCAGTACTTC
TRBV5-4	TRBJ2-2	-	-	CASSLEQELFF	TGTGCCAGCAGCTTGGAACAGGAGCTGTTTTTT
TRBV11-2	TRBJ2-1	TRBD2	many	CASTKELAGYNEQFF	TGTGCCAGCACCAAGGAACTAGCGGGGTACAATGAGCAGTTCTTC
TRBV7-2	TRBJ1-1	TRBD1	many	CASSQGQGRTEAFF	TGTGCCAGCAGCCAGGGACAGGGAAGGACTGAAGCTTTCTTT
TRBV5-1	TRBJ2-5	-	many	CASSRQSDTQETQYF	TGCGCCAGCAGCCGTCAATCGGACACACAAGAGACCCAGTACTTC
TRBV7-8	TRBJ2-7	-	many	CASSLQRRSYEQYF	TGTGCCAGCAGCTTACAAAGGAGATCCTACGAGCAGTACTTC
TRBV6-2/TRBV6-3	TRBJ2-3	-	many	CASSYEVDTQYF	TGTGCCAGCAGTTACGAGGTAGATACGCAGTATTTT